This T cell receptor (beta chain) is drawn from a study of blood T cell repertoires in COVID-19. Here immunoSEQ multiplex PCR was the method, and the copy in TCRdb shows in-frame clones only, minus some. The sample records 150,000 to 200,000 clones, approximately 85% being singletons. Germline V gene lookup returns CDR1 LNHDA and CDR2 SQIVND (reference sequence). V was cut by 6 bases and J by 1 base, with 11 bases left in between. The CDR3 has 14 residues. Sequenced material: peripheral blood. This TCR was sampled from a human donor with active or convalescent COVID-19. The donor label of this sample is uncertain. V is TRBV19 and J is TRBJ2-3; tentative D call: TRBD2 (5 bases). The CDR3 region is CASSPTMGTDTQYF. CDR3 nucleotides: TGTGCCAGTAGCCCGACTATGGGCACAGATACGCAGTATTTT.